Presented here are 32 T cell receptor beta chains from one specimen sequenced in a study of blood T cell repertoires in COVID-19. Using immunoSEQ multiplex PCR, the repertoire was profiled, and TCRdb retains in-frame clones only, with some absent. Altogether 150,000 to 160,000 clones are present, over 70% being singletons, with the ten largest covering roughly 0.6%. Sequenced sample: peripheral blood. Receptors originate from a man aged 55 to 69 with acute or convalescent COVID-19.

V and J are TRBV5-6 and TRBJ1-4; 9 bases align to TRBD1. Germline V lookup: CDR1 SGHDT, CDR2 YYEEEE. V lost 5 bases, J lost 8 bases, and 10 bases stayed unmatched. The CDR3 consists of 15 residues. CDR3: CASSGGQGSREKLFF. The CDR3 DNA is TGTGCCAGCAGTGGTGGACAGGGGTCCCGCGAAAAACTGTTTTTT.

This clone was observed a handful of times. This chain joins TRBV6-5 and TRBJ1-4; 8 positions match TRBD1. Germline trimming cut 6 bases from V and 8 bases from J; bases unmatched to any gene: 8. There are 14 residues in the CDR3. The germline CDR1 and CDR2 sequences are MNHEY and SVGAGI. Here the CDR3 reads CASRIDRGGEKLFF. In nucleotides, the CDR3 is TGTGCCAGCAGAATCGACAGGGGAGGAGAAAAACTGTTTTTT.

This chain connects TRBV6-2 or TRBV6-3 to TRBJ1-1, with D perhaps TRBD1 (6 bases). This CDR3 has 15 residues. V lost 7 bases, J lost 0 bases, and 15 bases lay in between. Germline V gene lookup returns CDR1 MNHEY and CDR2 SVGEGT. The CDR3 sequence is CASIPAGTLNTEAFF. The DNA of the CDR3 is TGTGCCAGCATCCCCGCCGGGACACTGAACACTGAAGCTTTCTTT.

This chain joins TRBV27 and TRBJ1-4; D may be TRBD1 (6 bases). Trimming cost V 5 bases and J 10 bases, with 11 bases left between them. Germline V gene sequence: CDR1 MNHEY, CDR2 SMNVEV (reference sequence). The CDR3 is made up of 12 amino acids. This chain's CDR3 is CASSAGAGKLFF. The CDR3 DNA is TGTGCCAGCAGTGCAGGGGCCGGAAAACTGTTTTTT.

This clone has just one count. This chain connects TRBV5-3 to TRBJ2-1, with D possibly matching TRBD2 (6 bases). TRBV5-3 carries the ORF label, with uncertain function. There are 16 residues in the CDR3. Trimming left V 0 bases short and J 1 base short, with 11 bases between. CDR3 amino acids: CARSLDSGSSYNEQFF. CDR3 nucleotides: TGTGCCAGAAGCTTGGATAGCGGTTCGTCCTACAATGAGCAGTTCTTC.

The chain carries TRBV28 and TRBJ1-2; D may be TRBD1 (6 bases). Per germline, CDR1 MDHEN and CDR2 SYDVKM. The CDR3 is 13 residues long. V was pared by 6 bases and J by 5 bases, with 13 bases between. CDR3 DNA sequence: TGTGCCAGCAGACTACAGGGACATTATGGCTACACCTTC. It yields the protein CASRLQGHYGYTF.

A few counts support this clone. The CDR3 nucleotides are TGTGCCAGCAGTCCCCAGGGGAACGGTGAAAAACTGTTTTTT. It encodes CASSPQGNGEKLFF. The rearrangement links TRBV6-5 to TRBJ1-4; weak D call: TRBD1 (6 bases). V was shortened by 5 bases and J by 7 bases, with 14 bases between the two germline ends. The CDR3 totals 14 residues. CDR1 and CDR2 from the germline V gene are MNHEY and SVGAGI.

V is TRBV11-2 and J is TRBJ1-5, with D possibly matching TRBD1 (5 bases). CDR1 and CDR2 (germline): SGHAT, FQNNGV. This CDR3 is 13 amino acids long. Trimming removed 4 bases from V and 6 bases from J, with 10 bases in between. CDR3 region: CASSSGGSQPQHF. CDR3 in DNA: TGTGCCAGCAGCTCCGGGGGGAGTCAGCCCCAGCATTTT.

This clone was picked up one time. The chain has TRBV3-1 (or the pseudogene TRBV3-2) and TRBJ2-1, with 11 positions matching TRBD2. J lost 5 bases, V lost 3 bases, and 3 bases had no gene match. The germline V gene encodes CDR1 LGHDT and CDR2 YNNKEL (reference sequence). This CDR3 region has 15 residues. The CDR3 sequence: CASSHSGGAHNEQFF. Here the CDR3 DNA reads TGTGCCAGCAGCCATAGCGGGGGGGCCCACAATGAGCAGTTCTTC.

This clone was found a few times. The V and J genes are TRBV7-7 and TRBJ2-3, with D perhaps matching TRBD2 (6 bases). Trimming stripped 6 bases from V and 5 bases from J, with 15 bases between. Germline V gene sequence: CDR1 SSHAT, CDR2 FNYEAQ (reference sequence). This CDR3 contains 14 residues. CDR3 coding DNA: TGTGCCAGCAGTCGGGACGGGGGAGGAGATACGCAGTATTTT. This gives the protein CASSRDGGGDTQYF. Looking up the rest from reference TRBV7-7 and TRBJ2-3 gives the full variable domain: GAGVSQSPRYKVTKRGQDVTLRCDPISSHATLYWYQQALGQGPEFLTYFNYEAQPDKSGLPSDRFSAERPEGSISTLTIQRTEQRDSAMYRCASSRDGGGDTQYFGPGTRLTVL.

The chain carries TRBV19 and TRBJ1-5; D might be TRBD1 (5 bases). The CDR3 spans 17 residues. Trimming left V 3 bases short and J 3 bases short, with 18 bases between. Germline lookup yields CDR1 LNHDA and CDR2 SQIVND (reference sequence). The CDR3 loop is CASSIDGGGRINQPQHF. The CDR3 bases are TGTGCCAGTAGTATCGATGGGGGAGGAAGGATCAATCAGCCCCAGCATTTT. Full variable domain (missing parts from reference TRBV19 and TRBJ1-5): DGGITQSPKYLFRKEGQNVTLSCEQNLNHDAMYWYRQDPGQGLRLIYYSQIVNDFQKGDIAEGYSVSREKKESFPLTVTSAQKNPTAFYLCASSIDGGGRINQPQHFGDGTRLSIL.

The gene calls are TRBV19 and TRBJ2-2; D call uncertain. CDR3 length: 14 residues. CDR1 and CDR2 from the germline V gene are LNHDA and SQIVND (reference sequence). Deletions cut 4 bases from V and 1 base from J, with 7 bases between. In nucleotides, the CDR3 is TGTGCCAGTAGTACCTCCGGGAACACCGGGGAGCTGTTTTTT. Translating gives CASSTSGNTGELFF.

This chain links TRBV18 with TRBJ2-5; D is possibly TRBD1 (5 bases). The V gene lost 5 bases and the J gene lost 2 bases, with 9 bases spanning the gap. Germline values: CDR1 KGHSH, CDR2 LQKENI. The CDR3 totals 13 residues. This CDR3 reads CASSEQAQETQYF. For the CDR3, the DNA is TGTGCCAGCTCAGAACAGGCTCAAGAGACCCAGTACTTC.

The DNA for the CDR3 is TGTGCCAGCAGTGCTAGCGGAAGCAACAATGAGCAGTTCTTC. Translation: CASSASGSNNEQFF. The chain uses TRBV6-4 and TRBJ2-1; TRBD2 matches 7 bases. The CDR3 length is 14 residues. V was pared by 4 bases and J by 5 bases, with 5 bases of the junction left unmatched. Per the germline V gene, CDR1 is MRHNA and CDR2 is SNTAGT.

In nucleotides, the CDR3 is TGTGCCAGCAGTTTGAACATGTATGAAAAACTGTTTTTT. Its protein is CASSLNMYEKLFF. This chain connects TRBV12-3 or TRBV12-4 to TRBJ1-4, with D unresolved. This CDR3 is built from 13 residues. Trimming took 3 bases from V and 6 from J, leaving 8 bases between them.

The chain uses TRBV5-6 and TRBJ2-7; 11 positions match TRBD2. The CDR3 extends over 15 amino acids. V lost 2 bases to trimming and J lost 12 bases; unmatched junction nucleotides: 13. Germline loops: CDR1 SGHDT, CDR2 YYEEEE. Written as DNA, the CDR3 is TGTGCCAGCAGCTTCACCAGGCTAGCGGGAGGAGGTGCGTACTTC. This gives the protein CASSFTRLAGGGAYF.

V usage is TRBV28 and J usage is TRBJ2-7; 7 bases line up with TRBD1. The CDR3 spans 16 residues. Germline values: CDR1 MDHEN, CDR2 SYDVKM. The J segment lost 3 bases and the V segment lost 3 bases, leaving 11 bases of the junction unmatched. The chain's CDR3 is CASSFPPGQVRYEQYF. CDR3 coding DNA: TGTGCCAGCAGTTTCCCACCCGGACAGGTCCGCTACGAGCAGTACTTC.

This sequence joins TRBV15 and TRBJ1-2, with TRBD1 identical over 9 bases. Per germline, CDR1 LNHNV and CDR2 YYDKDF (reference sequence). This CDR3 region has 14 residues. Unmatched junction bases numbered 6, after V lost 2 bases and J lost 8 bases. The CDR3 region is CATSRQTGGYGYTF. The CDR3 DNA sequence: TGTGCCACCAGCAGACAAACAGGGGGCTACGGCTACACCTTC.

The chain has TRBV28 and TRBJ2-7; 10 bases fit TRBD2. The CDR3 runs to 14 residues. V was clipped by 8 bases and J by 9 bases; unmatched bases: 13. Germline CDR1 and CDR2: MDHEN and SYDVKM. The CDR3 sequence: CASGRGLAAQGQYF. DNA for the CDR3: TGTGCCAGCGGCCGAGGACTAGCGGCGCAGGGGCAGTACTTC.

The chain employs TRBV7-2 and TRBJ2-1; D perhaps matches TRBD2 (5 bases). Germline CDR1 and CDR2: SGHTA and FQGNSA. The V end lost 0 bases, the J end lost 4 bases, and 13 bases lay between the germline ends. The CDR3 runs to 16 residues. The CDR3 here is CASSLAAGVGYNEQFF. Written as DNA, the CDR3 is TGTGCCAGCAGCTTAGCTGCCGGGGTCGGGTACAATGAGCAGTTCTTC.

About this clone itself: The junction does not match germline at one end; this may be a read error. The rearrangement uses TRBV7-7 and TRBJ2-5, with 9 bases identical to TRBD1. This CDR3 contains 14 residues. Germline V lookup: CDR1 SSHAT, CDR2 FNYEAQ (reference sequence). CDR3 in DNA: TGTGCTAGCAGCTTAGGGACAGGGCTCGAGACCCAGTACTTC. Translating it yields CASSLGTGLETQYF.

The chain uses TRBV27 and TRBJ1-4, with TRBD1 identical over 10 bases. The CDR3 runs to 14 residues. Trimming took 6 bases from V and 7 from J; bases not matched to a gene: 5. Germline-derived CDR1 and CDR2 are MNHEY and SMNVEV (reference sequence). The CDR3 DNA sequence: TGTGCCAGCAGGCGACAGGGGGCCGGTGAAAAACTGTTTTTT. Translating it yields CASRRQGAGEKLFF.

This chain links TRBV19 with TRBJ2-2; possible D gene TRBD1, 5 bases. The germline CDR1 and CDR2 sequences are LNHDA and SQIVND (reference sequence). The CDR3 is made up of 16 amino acids. Trimming shortened V by 3 bases and J by 0 bases, and 11 bases separated the two germline ends. The CDR3 nucleotides are TGTGCCAGTAGTATTGGGCAGGGTACGAACACCGGGGAGCTGTTTTTT. As protein: CASSIGQGTNTGELFF.

The J gene is TRBJ2-2, the V gene TRBV4-2; maybe TRBD1 (6 bases). Germline lookup yields CDR1 LGHNA and CDR2 YNFKEQ. The CDR3 consists of 17 residues. Trimming removed 1 base at V and 0 bases at J, with 12 bases between. For the CDR3, the DNA is TGTGCCAGCAGCCAAGTATTCGGACAGTCGAACACCGGGGAGCTGTTTTTT. Amino acid sequence: CASSQVFGQSNTGELFF.

This clone has just a few counts. J is TRBJ2-7 and V is TRBV7-9; D gene unclear. V lost 5 bases, J lost 2 bases, and 4 bases lay in between. Germline CDR1 SEHNR, CDR2 FQNEAQ (reference sequence). This CDR3 is 11 amino acids long. The CDR3 here is CASSHAYEQYF. DNA for the CDR3: TGTGCCAGCAGCCATGCCTACGAGCAGTACTTC.

The rearrangement uses TRBV19 and TRBJ1-6; possible D gene TRBD1, 6 bases. CDR1 is LNHDA and CDR2 is SQIVND in the germline V gene (reference sequence). This CDR3 region has 14 residues. V gave up 5 bases and J gave up 13 bases, with 18 bases separating them. CDR3 in amino acids: CASSQGLFGAPLHF. For the CDR3, the DNA is TGTGCCAGTAGTCAGGGGCTATTCGGGGCGCCCCTCCACTTT.

This clone was recorded a few times. V and J are TRBV7-2 and TRBJ1-1; 10 nucleotides align to TRBD1. Germline V gene lookup returns CDR1 SGHTA and CDR2 FQGNSA. Trimming at V came to 6 bases and at J to 7 bases, leaving 8 bases not matched to a gene. The CDR3 is made up of 14 amino acids. This CDR3 is CASRPSRDRGEAFF. Written as DNA, the CDR3 is TGTGCCAGCAGACCATCCCGGGACAGGGGTGAAGCTTTCTTT.

The chain uses TRBV5-8 and TRBJ1-2; 8 nucleotides match TRBD1. CDR1 SGHTS and CDR2 YDEGEE come from the germline V gene. The CDR3 spans 16 residues. J was trimmed by 0 bases and V by 4 bases; bases with no gene match: 8. The CDR3 nucleotides read TGTGCCAGCAGCCTAGGACAGGGTGGTACTAACTATGGCTACACCTTC. Its protein is CASSLGQGGTNYGYTF.

The chain recombines TRBV25-1 with TRBJ2-3, with D perhaps matching TRBD1 (6 bases). CDR3 length: 14 amino acids. CDR1 and CDR2 from the germline V gene are MGHDK and SYGVNS. Trimming shortened V by 8 bases and J by 2 bases, and 14 bases separated the two germline ends. CDR3 sequence: CASGQGHVTDTQYF. CDR3 nucleotide sequence: TGTGCCAGCGGTCAGGGGCATGTCACAGATACGCAGTATTTT.

The chain joins TRBV7-3 to TRBJ2-1; D is perhaps TRBD1 (5 bases). The ends were cut back, 4 bases at V and 5 bases at J, with 12 bases in the middle. The CDR3 loop spans 14 amino acids. Germline assignment: CDR1 SGHTA and CDR2 FQGTGA. Written as DNA, the CDR3 is TGTGCCAGCAGCTCCTCGCAGGGTCACAATGAGCAGTTCTTC. Protein: CASSSSQGHNEQFF.

This sequence joins TRBV4-1 and TRBJ2-7; D is perhaps TRBD2 (5 bases). This CDR3 contains 15 residues. From germline, CDR1 is MGHRA and CDR2 YSYEKL. Trimming pared 4 bases from V and 0 bases from J, leaving 13 bases between. The CDR3 is CASSPSGTFSYEQYF. In DNA form, the CDR3 reads TGCGCCAGCAGCCCCAGCGGAACATTCTCCTACGAGCAGTACTTC.

Note on this clone: This sample includes further DNA sequences coding for the same CDR3. The chain carries TRBV7-9 and TRBJ1-4; 7 nucleotides line up with TRBD1. CDR1 SEHNR and CDR2 FQNEAQ come from the germline V gene (reference sequence). The CDR3 loop spans 14 amino acids. Losses at the gene ends were 1 base for V and 5 bases for J; bases not matched to a gene: 1. CDR3 nucleotides: TGTGCCAGCAGCTTAGGACAGGGAAATGAAAAACTGTTTTTT. Translated: CASSLGQGNEKLFF.